This T cell receptor (beta chain) was found in a study of beta chain features in type 1 diabetes. Expressed TCRB transcripts were sequenced because the entire RNA isolate underwent reverse transcription. Assay used: immunoSEQ multiplex PCR; TCRdb lists only in-frame clones, some missing. The table shows 40,000 to 65,000 clones, with around 60% occurring only once. Concerning this clone: As yet, its antigen is unknown.

General study results and limits: TCRB CDR3 length was moderately but significantly reduced in all four CD4+ subsets of Type 1 diabetes patients. It was among patients, rather than healthy donors, that naive, central memory and Treg TCRB repertoires appeared more similar.

A heparinised blood draw that averaged about 100 mL was obtained once from each donor. The specimen was stem cell memory CD4+ T cells from blood. The sequence was obtained from a woman aged 25 to 39 with type 1 diabetes.

DNA of the CDR3: TGCAGCGTTGAAACAGGGGAAAACACCATATATTTT. Translated, it gives CSVETGENTIYF. V is TRBV29-1 and J is TRBJ1-3; TRBD1 aligns across 7 bases. This CDR3 has 12 amino acids. Looked up from germline, CDR1 is SQVTM and CDR2 is ANQGSEA. Trimming removed 2 bases from V and 6 bases from J; junction bases left unmatched: 1.